This entry lists 4 T cell receptor beta chains sequenced from one sample in a study of T cell changes during pregnancy in multiple sclerosis. Profiled with immunoSEQ multiplex PCR; TCRdb holds only in-frame clones, not every one. This table holds roughly 110,000 clones, around 90% found once. The sequences come from peripheral blood, collected before pregnancy. These receptor sequences come from a female donor with multiple sclerosis, enrolled in a pregnancy study.

The chain carries TRBV13 and TRBJ2-7; 10 bases fit TRBD2. The length of the CDR3 is 13 residues. Germline V lookup: CDR1 PRHDT, CDR2 FYEKMQ (reference sequence). J was trimmed by 11 bases and V by 5 bases; bases with no gene match: 9. The CDR3 bases are TGTGCCAGCAGCCCACAGAGGACTAGCGGAGAGTACTTC. Its translation: CASSPQRTSGEYF. Using reference TRBV13 and TRBJ2-7 for the parts outside the CDR3, the full variable domain is AAGVIQSPRHLIKEKRETATLKCYPIPRHDTVYWYQQGPGQDPQFLISFYEKMQSDKGSIPDRFSAQQFSDYHSELNMSSLELGDSALYFCASSPQRTSGEYFGPGTRLTVT.

The chain has TRBV28 and TRBJ1-2; a possible D gene is TRBD1 (5 bases). V gave up 7 bases and J gave up 6 bases, with 12 bases separating them. Germline V CDR1 and CDR2: MDHEN, SYDVKM. The CDR3 runs 12 residues. CDR3 coding DNA: TGTGCCAGCACCCTATTAGGGGATGGCTACACCTTC. This gives the protein CASTLLGDGYTF.

V usage is TRBV5-1 and J usage is TRBJ2-2; TRBD1 matches at 10 bases. The CDR3 sequence is 14 residues long. The germline gives CDR1 SGHRS, CDR2 YFSETQ. Trimming took 5 bases from V and 5 from J; bases not matched to a gene: 3. CDR3 protein: CASSPGQGTGELFF. The CDR3 DNA is TGCGCCAGCAGTCCGGGACAGGGGACCGGGGAGCTGTTTTTT.

The V call is TRBV18, the J call TRBJ2-5, with a tentative D call TRBD2 (5 bases). The CDR3 runs 14 residues. The V and J ends lost 5 bases and 11 bases respectively, with 21 bases between them. The germline V gene has CDR1 KGHSH and CDR2 LQKENI. The CDR3 nucleotides read TGTGCCAGCTCATCGGACGTAACCTATGGGGAGCAGTACTTC. Encoded protein: CASSSDVTYGEQYF.